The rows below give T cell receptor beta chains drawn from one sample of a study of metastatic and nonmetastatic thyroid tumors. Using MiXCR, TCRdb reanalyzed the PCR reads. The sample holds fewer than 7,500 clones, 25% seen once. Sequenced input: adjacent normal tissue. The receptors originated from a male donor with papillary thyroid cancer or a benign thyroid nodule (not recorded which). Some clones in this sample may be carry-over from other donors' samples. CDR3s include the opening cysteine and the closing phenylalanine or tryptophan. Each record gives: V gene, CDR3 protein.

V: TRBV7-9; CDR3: CASSRQDFYEQYF
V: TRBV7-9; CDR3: CASSPRADNEQFF
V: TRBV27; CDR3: CASSPIGIQETQYF
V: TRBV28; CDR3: CASSFFRGGANVLTF
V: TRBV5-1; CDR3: CASNLDSLPEAFF
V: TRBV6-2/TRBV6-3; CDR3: CASSSTGGGGRETQYF
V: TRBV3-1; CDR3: CASSSDRVNTGELFF
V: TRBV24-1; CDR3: CATSEPRDSSYFQYF
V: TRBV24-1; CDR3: CATSTSLAGGVTDTQYF
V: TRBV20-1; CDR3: CSAPVERSGDEKLFF
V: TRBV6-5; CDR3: CASSYSRGHDEQYF
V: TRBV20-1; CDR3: CSAEQSYSNQPQHF
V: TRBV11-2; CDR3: CASSLRGGWETQYF
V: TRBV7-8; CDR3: CASSWQFDTIYF
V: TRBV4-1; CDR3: CASSLGLNTEAFF
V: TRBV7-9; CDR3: CASRGGTRNSPLHF
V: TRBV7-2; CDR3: CASSRTGVGFATDTQYF
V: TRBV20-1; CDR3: CSASPQRMYTQYF
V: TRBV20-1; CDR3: CSAPGTGGDEQYF
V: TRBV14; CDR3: CASSQGIANPGNTIYF
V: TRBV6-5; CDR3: CASSYGGLAGGDEQYF
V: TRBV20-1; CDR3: CSARGGTRTSEGYEQYF
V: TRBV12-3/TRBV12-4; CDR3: CASSPTGNTEAFF
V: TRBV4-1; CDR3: CASSPDGGVNQPQHF
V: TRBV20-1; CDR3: CSARGPLGSYGYTF
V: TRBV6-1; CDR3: CATGGHNTDTQYF
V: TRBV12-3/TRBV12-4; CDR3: CASSLNNSPLHF
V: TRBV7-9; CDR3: CASSLASVSDQFF
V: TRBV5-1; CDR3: CASSYSGVQSFSGANVLTF
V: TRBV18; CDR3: CASSPKWSGGNNSPLHF
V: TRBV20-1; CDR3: CSARGQYNSPLHF
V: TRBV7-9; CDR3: CASSLIQGEETQYF
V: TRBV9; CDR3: CASSAGLAGDNEQFF
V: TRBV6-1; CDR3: CASTNTAGANQPQHF
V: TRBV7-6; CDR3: CASSLEQGAFETQYF
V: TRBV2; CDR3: CASTRSNTEAFF
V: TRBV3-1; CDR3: CASSQGPGTTRYQYEQYF
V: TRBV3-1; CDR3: CASSQDVALSSYEQYF
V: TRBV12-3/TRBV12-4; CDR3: CASSLASSGPETHYF
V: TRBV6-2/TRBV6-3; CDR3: CASSSGTSASSPLHF
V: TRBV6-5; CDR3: CASTEMRGLAGGSAGELFF
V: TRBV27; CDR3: CASSPFDGEKLFF
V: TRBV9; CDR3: CASSTEGYVINEQFF
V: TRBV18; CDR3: CASSPSLTGGDEQFF
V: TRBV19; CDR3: CASSAVVRPPQHF
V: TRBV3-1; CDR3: CASSLSQGAGETQYF
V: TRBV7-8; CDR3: CASSLQGASTDTQYF
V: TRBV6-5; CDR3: CASSYSLNSPLHF
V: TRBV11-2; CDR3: CASSRGGGYQETQYF
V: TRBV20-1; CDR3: CSAISGASTDTQYF